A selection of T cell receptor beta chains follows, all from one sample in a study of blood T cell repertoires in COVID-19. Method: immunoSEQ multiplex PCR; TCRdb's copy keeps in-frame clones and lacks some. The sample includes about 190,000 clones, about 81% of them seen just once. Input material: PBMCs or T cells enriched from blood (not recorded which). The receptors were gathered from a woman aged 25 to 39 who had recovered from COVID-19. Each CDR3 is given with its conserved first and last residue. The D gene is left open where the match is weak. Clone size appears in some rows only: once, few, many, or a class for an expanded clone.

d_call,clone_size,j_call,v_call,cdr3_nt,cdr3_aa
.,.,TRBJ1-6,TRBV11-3,TGTGCCAGCAGCTTAGATCGGTATTCACCCCTCCACTTT,CASSLDRYSPLHF
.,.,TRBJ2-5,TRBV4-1,TGCGCCAGCAGCCAAGAGGGGGGGCCGGGAGAGACCCAGTACTTC,CASSQEGGPGETQYF
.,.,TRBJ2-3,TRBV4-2,TGTGCCAGCAGCCAAGAGCCAGGGCTCGTCGACACAGATACGCAGTATTTT,CASSQEPGLVDTDTQYF
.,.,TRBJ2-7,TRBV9,TGTGCCAGCAGCGTCTCCCGAAGCTTCTCCTACGAGCAGTACTTC,CASSVSRSFSYEQYF
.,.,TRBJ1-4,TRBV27,TGTGCCAGCAGTTCGGTCAGGGGAACTAATGAAAAACTGTTTTTT,CASSSVRGTNEKLFF
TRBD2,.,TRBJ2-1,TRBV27,TGTGCCAGCAGTTTAGGCGGGAGTATAAGCAATGAGCAGTTCTTC,CASSLGGSISNEQFF
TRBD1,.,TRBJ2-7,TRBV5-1,TGCGCCAGCAGCTTGGGGGGACAGGGGGCTGGCTACGAGCAGTACTTC,CASSLGGQGAGYEQYF
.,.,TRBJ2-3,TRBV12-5,TGTGCTAGTGGTCACGACAGTCTTCGCACAGATACGCAGTATTTT,CASGHDSLRTDTQYF
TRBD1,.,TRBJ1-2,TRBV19,TGTGCCACCCTAGGGGGACAGGCCAGGGCTAACTATGGCTACACCTTC,CATLGGQARANYGYTF
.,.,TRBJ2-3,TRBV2,TGTGCCAGCAGAAATGGGGCCAGGAACACAGATACGCAGTATTTT,CASRNGARNTDTQYF
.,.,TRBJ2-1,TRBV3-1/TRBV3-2,TGTGCCAGCAGCCATCAGAACAATGAGCAGTTCTTC,CASSHQNNEQFF
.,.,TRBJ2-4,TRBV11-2,TGTGCCAGCAGCTTAAGGGGATTCACCAAAAACATTCAGTACTTC,CASSLRGFTKNIQYF
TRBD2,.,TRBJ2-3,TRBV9,TGTGCCAGCAGCGTAGAGGCGGCTAGCGGGACCCTGAATACGCAGTATTTT,CASSVEAASGTLNTQYF
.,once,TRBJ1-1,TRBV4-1,TGCGCCAGCAGCCAAGAACAGGGAATGGGCACTGAAGCTTTCTTT,CASSQEQGMGTEAFF
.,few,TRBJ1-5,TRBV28,TGTGCCAGCAGACACGCCGGGGTTCCGATAAATAGCAATCAGCCCCAGCATTTT,CASRHAGVPINSNQPQHF
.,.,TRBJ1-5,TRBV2,TGTGCCAGCAGTGAAAGACAGTTAAATCAGCCCCAGCATTTT,CASSERQLNQPQHF
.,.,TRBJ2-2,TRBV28,TGTGCCAGCAGCCTCCTCCAAGCCGGGACTAACACCGGGGAGCTGTTTTTT,CASSLLQAGTNTGELFF
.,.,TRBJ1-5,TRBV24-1,TGTGCCACCAGTGGGGCACAGGGAGACAATCAGCCCCAGCATTTT,CATSGAQGDNQPQHF
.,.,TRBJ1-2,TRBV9,TGTGCCAGCAGCGTAGACACGGGGGGCTATGGCTACACCTTC,CASSVDTGGYGYTF
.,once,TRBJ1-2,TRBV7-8,TGTGCCAGCAGCTTAGCGAGGGTGGGGAACTATGGCTACACCTTC,CASSLARVGNYGYTF
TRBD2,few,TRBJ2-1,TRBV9,TGTGCCAGCAGCCCCAGGGCTAGCGGGAGCCTCTACAATGAGCAGTTCTTC,CASSPRASGSLYNEQFF
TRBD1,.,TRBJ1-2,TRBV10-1,TGCGCCAGCAGTGGGACAGGGGGCTATGGCTACACCTTC,CASSGTGGYGYTF
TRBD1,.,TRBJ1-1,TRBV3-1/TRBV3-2,TGTGCCAGCAGCCCTGAGGGACAGTACACTGAAGCTTTCTTT,CASSPEGQYTEAFF
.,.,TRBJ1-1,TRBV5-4,TGTGCCAGCAGCTTTAACGGGAGAATGAACACTGAAGCTTTCTTT,CASSFNGRMNTEAFF